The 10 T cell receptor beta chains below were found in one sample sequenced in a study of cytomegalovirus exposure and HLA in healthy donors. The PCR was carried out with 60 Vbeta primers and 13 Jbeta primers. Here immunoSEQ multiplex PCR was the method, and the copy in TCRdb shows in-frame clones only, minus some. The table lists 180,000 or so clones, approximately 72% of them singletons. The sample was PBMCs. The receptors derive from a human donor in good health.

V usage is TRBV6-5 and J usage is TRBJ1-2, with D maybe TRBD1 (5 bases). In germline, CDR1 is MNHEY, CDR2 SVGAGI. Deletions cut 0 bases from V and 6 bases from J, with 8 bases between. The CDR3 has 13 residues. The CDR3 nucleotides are TGTGCCAGCAGTTACTCGACGGGGGATGGCTACACCTTC. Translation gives CASSYSTGDGYTF.

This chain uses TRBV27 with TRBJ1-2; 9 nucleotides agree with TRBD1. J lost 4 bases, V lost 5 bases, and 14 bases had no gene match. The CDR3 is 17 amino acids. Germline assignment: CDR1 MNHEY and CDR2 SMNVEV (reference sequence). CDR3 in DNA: TGTGCCAGCAGTCCGCCCTTGGGACAGGGAAAGTCCTATGGCTACACCTTC. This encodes CASSPPLGQGKSYGYTF.

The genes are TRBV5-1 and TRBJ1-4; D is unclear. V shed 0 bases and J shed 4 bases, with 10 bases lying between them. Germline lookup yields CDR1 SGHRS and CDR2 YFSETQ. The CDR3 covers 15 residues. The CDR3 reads CASSLGETFNEKLFF. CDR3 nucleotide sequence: TGCGCCAGCAGCTTGGGGGAGACCTTTAATGAAAAACTGTTTTTT. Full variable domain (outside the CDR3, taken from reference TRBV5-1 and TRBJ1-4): KAGVTQTPRYLIKTRGQQVTLSCSPISGHRSVSWYQQTPGQGLQFLFEYFSETQRNKGNFPGRFSGRQFSNSRSEMNVSTLELGDSALYLCASSLGETFNEKLFFGSGTQLSVL.

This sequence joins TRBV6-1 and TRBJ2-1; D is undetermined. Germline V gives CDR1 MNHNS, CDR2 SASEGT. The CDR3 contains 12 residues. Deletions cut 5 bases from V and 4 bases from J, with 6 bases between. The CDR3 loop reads CASSTTYNEQFF. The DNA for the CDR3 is TGTGCCAGCAGTACTACTTACAATGAGCAGTTCTTC.

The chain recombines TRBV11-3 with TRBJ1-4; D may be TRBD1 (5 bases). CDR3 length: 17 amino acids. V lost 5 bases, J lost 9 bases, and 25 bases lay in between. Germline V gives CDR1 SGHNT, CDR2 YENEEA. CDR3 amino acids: CASSHGRGGNTWKKLFF. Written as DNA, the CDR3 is TGTGCCAGCAGCCATGGGCGTGGGGGGAACACATGGAAAAAACTGTTTTTT.

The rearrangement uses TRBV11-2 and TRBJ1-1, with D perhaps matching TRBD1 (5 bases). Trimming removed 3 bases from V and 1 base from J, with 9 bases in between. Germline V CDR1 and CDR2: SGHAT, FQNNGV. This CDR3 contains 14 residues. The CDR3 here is CASSFGGANTEAFF. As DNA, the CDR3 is TGTGCCAGCAGCTTCGGAGGGGCGAACACTGAAGCTTTCTTT. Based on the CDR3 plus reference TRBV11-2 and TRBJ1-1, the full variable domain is EAGVAQSPRYKIIEKRQSVAFWCNPISGHATLYWYQQILGQGPKLLIQFQNNGVVDDSQLPKDRFSAERLKGVDSTLKIQPAKLEDSAVYLCASSFGGANTEAFFGQGTRLTVV.

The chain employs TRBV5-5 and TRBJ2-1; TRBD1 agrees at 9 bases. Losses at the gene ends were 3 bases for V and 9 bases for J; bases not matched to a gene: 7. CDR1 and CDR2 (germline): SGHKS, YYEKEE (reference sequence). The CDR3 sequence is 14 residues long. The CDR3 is CASSWLDRGGEQFF. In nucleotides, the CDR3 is TGTGCCAGCAGCTGGCTGGACAGGGGAGGTGAGCAGTTCTTC.

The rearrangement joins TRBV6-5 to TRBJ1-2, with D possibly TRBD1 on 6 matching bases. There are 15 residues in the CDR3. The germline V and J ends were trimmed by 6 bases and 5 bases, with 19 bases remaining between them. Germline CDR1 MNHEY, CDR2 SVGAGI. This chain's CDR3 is CASRVNRASGYGYTF. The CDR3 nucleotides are TGTGCCAGCAGGGTGAACAGGGCATCGGGGTATGGCTACACCTTC.

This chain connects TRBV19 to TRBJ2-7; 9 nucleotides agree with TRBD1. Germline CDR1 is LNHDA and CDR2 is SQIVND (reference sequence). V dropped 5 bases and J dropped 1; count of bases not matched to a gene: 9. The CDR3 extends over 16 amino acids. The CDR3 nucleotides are TGTGCCAGTAGTGCGATGGGACAGGGTGTTTCCTACGAGCAGTACTTC. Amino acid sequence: CASSAMGQGVSYEQYF.

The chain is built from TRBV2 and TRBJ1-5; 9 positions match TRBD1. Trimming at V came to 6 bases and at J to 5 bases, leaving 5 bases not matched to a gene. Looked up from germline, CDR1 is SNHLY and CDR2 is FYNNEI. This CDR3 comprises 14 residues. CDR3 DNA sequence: TGTGCCAGCAGGGACAGGGGATTGGATCAGCCCCAGCATTTT. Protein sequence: CASRDRGLDQPQHF.